The 25 T cell receptor beta chains presented below share a single source sample, sequenced in a study of blood T cell repertoires in COVID-19. Repertoires were generated with immunoSEQ multiplex PCR, while TCRdb's copy carries only in-frame clones and drops some. The sample gives roughly 200,000 clones, more than 75% of which show up once; approximately 6.1% is in the top ten. Sequencing was carried out using peripheral blood. Every receptor here comes from a man aged 80 or over with acute or convalescent COVID-19.

The chain is built from TRBV5-1 and TRBJ2-3; D remains unclear. The CDR3 is 14 residues long. The germline V and J ends were trimmed by 0 bases and 0 bases, with 5 bases remaining between them. Germline values: CDR1 SGHRS, CDR2 YFSETQ. The DNA for the CDR3 is TGCGCCAGCAGCTTGGGTCGGAGCACAGATACGCAGTATTTT. It codes for CASSLGRSTDTQYF.

This chain connects TRBV18 to TRBJ1-2; 9 nucleotides agree with TRBD1. This CDR3 region has 14 residues. With V trimmed by 3 bases and J by 8 bases, 7 bases remained unmatched. The germline CDR1 and CDR2 sequences are KGHSH and LQKENI. The CDR3 DNA sequence: TGTGCCAGCTCACCCCAGGGACAGGGTGAAGGCTACACCTTC. Amino acid sequence: CASSPQGQGEGYTF.

V is TRBV19 and J is TRBJ2-2, with TRBD2 matching 11 bases. The CDR3 totals 14 residues. V shed 7 bases, J shed 3 bases, and the junction held 1 base outside the gene matches. Germline V lookup: CDR1 LNHDA, CDR2 SQIVND (reference sequence). CDR3 bases: TGTGCCAGTAAGGGACTAGCGGACACCGGGGAGCTGTTTTTT. It codes for CASKGLADTGELFF.

This chain uses TRBV13 with TRBJ2-1, with 8 nucleotides matching TRBD1. CDR1 is PRHDT and CDR2 is FYEKMQ in the germline V gene (reference sequence). This CDR3 is 15 amino acids long. Losses at the gene ends were 5 bases for V and 6 bases for J; bases not matched to a gene: 9. The DNA for the CDR3 is TGTGCCAGCAGCCCTCAGACAGGGGCGATCAATGAGCAGTTCTTC. Translating gives CASSPQTGAINEQFF. Using reference TRBV13 and TRBJ2-1 for the parts outside the CDR3, the full variable domain is AAGVIQSPRHLIKEKRETATLKCYPIPRHDTVYWYQQGPGQDPQFLISFYEKMQSDKGSIPDRFSAQQFSDYHSELNMSSLELGDSALYFCASSPQTGAINEQFFGPGTRLTVL.

The J gene is TRBJ1-1, the V gene TRBV27, with 7 bases identical to TRBD1. Germline CDR1 is MNHEY and CDR2 is SMNVEV (reference sequence). Germline trimming cut 8 bases from V and 4 bases from J; bases unmatched to any gene: 13. This CDR3 is built from 15 residues. For the CDR3, the DNA is TGTGCCAGCCAATCAGACAGGGTACTGGGCACTGAAGCTTTCTTT. It encodes CASQSDRVLGTEAFF.

The count of this clone is one. The rearrangement uses TRBV3-1 (or the pseudogene TRBV3-2) and TRBJ1-4; D is undetermined. Trimming took 3 bases from V and 6 from J, leaving 8 bases between them. In germline, CDR1 is LGHDT, CDR2 YNNKEL (reference sequence). The CDR3 loop spans 13 amino acids. The CDR3 region is CASSQRGDEKLFF. CDR3 bases: TGTGCCAGCAGCCAGCGGGGAGATGAAAAACTGTTTTTT.

This chain joins TRBV5-1 and TRBJ1-4; TRBD1 agrees at 7 bases. V shed 4 bases and J 5 bases; nucleotides not matched to a gene: 5. There are 14 residues in the CDR3. CDR1 and CDR2 (germline): SGHRS, YFSETQ. The CDR3 sequence: CASSRGQENEKLFF. DNA of the CDR3: TGCGCCAGCAGCCGCGGACAGGAGAATGAAAAACTGTTTTTT.

V and J are TRBV11-2 and TRBJ1-1, with a possible D match to TRBD1 (6 bases). Germline V CDR1 and CDR2: SGHAT, FQNNGV. The V and J ends lost 0 bases and 10 bases respectively, with 21 bases between them. The CDR3 sequence is 16 residues long. The CDR3 sequence is CASSLDPRGQTGRAFF. The CDR3 DNA is TGTGCCAGCAGCTTAGATCCACGTGGACAGACGGGACGAGCTTTCTTT.

There are a few counts of this clone. The J gene is TRBJ2-2, the V gene TRBV6-2 or TRBV6-3; 7 nucleotides match TRBD1. The CDR3 totals 15 residues. V lost 5 bases, J lost 6 bases, and 9 bases stayed unmatched. CDR1 and CDR2 (germline): MNHEY, SVGEGT. CDR3: CASSKNRGNPGELFF. CDR3 DNA sequence: TGTGCCAGCAGTAAAAACAGGGGAAATCCCGGGGAGCTGTTTTTT.

This clone has more than one count but fewer than ten. The chain links TRBV7-8 to TRBJ1-2, with TRBD1 identical over 8 bases. This CDR3 is built from 15 residues. Germline V lookup: CDR1 SGHVS, CDR2 FQNEAQ. The trim removed 5 bases at V and 5 bases at J, leaving 10 bases unmatched. In DNA, the CDR3 is TGTGCCAGCAGCCCCGGACAGGGCCACCTGTATGGCTACACCTTC. Its protein product is CASSPGQGHLYGYTF.

CDR3 amino acids: CASSGGLTGTGAYEQYF. CDR3 in DNA: TGTGCCAGCAGTGGTGGATTAACCGGGACAGGGGCCTACGAGCAGTACTTC. This chain joins TRBV6-1 and TRBJ2-7; TRBD1 aligns across 10 bases. Germline V gene lookup returns CDR1 MNHNS and CDR2 SASEGT. V was pared by 4 bases and J by 2 bases, with 11 bases of the junction left unmatched. This CDR3 is built from 17 residues.

Of note for this clone: One end of the junction is discordant with germline, which a read error may explain. The V call is TRBV28, the J call TRBJ2-7, with 8 bases that match TRBD2. Per germline, CDR1 MDHEN and CDR2 SYDVKM. This CDR3 has 13 amino acids. The CDR3 DNA reads TGTGCCAGCAGTTCTCATGCACTAGCGGACCTTGTCTTC. Translation: CASSSHALADLVF.

The chain uses TRBV7-9 and TRBJ2-7; 7 nucleotides agree with TRBD1. Trimming cost V 2 bases and J 6 bases; bases outside gene matches: 7. The V gene's germline CDR1 is SEHNR and CDR2 FQNEAQ (reference sequence). This CDR3 has 14 amino acids. The CDR3 DNA sequence: TGTGCCAGCAGCTTAACATTGACAGGGTCCGAGCAGTACTTC. Translation gives CASSLTLTGSEQYF. The full variable domain, in which reference TRBV7-9 and TRBJ2-7 provide the parts outside the CDR3, is DTGVSQNPRHKITKRGQNVTFRCDPISEHNRLYWYRQTLGQGPEFLTYFQNEAQLEKSRLLSDRFSAERPKGSFSTLEIQRTEQGDSAMYLCASSLTLTGSEQYFGPGTRLTVT.

J is TRBJ2-3 and V is TRBV5-1; 9 nucleotides align to TRBD2. Germline trimming cut 3 bases from V and 5 bases from J; bases unmatched to any gene: 13. CDR3 length: 17 amino acids. Germline assignment: CDR1 SGHRS and CDR2 YFSETQ. This CDR3 is CASSSVAGGLSLDTQYF. CDR3 bases: TGCGCCAGCAGCTCCGTCGCGGGAGGGCTTAGTTTAGATACGCAGTATTTT.

This sequence joins TRBV20-1 and TRBJ2-1; the match to TRBD2 covers 14 bases. Germline V gives CDR1 DFQATT, CDR2 SNEGSKA (reference sequence). The CDR3 totals 15 residues. V lost 3 bases, J lost 4 bases, and 2 bases stayed unmatched. The CDR3 protein is CSASRLAGGYNEQFF. The DNA for the CDR3 is TGCAGTGCTAGTCGACTAGCGGGGGGGTACAATGAGCAGTTCTTC.

The chain couples TRBV15 to TRBJ2-7, with 8 bases aligning to TRBD2. V was clipped by 8 bases and J by 6 bases; unmatched bases: 15. Germline values: CDR1 LNHNV, CDR2 YYDKDF (reference sequence). CDR3 length: 15 amino acids. DNA for the CDR3: TGTGCCACCTCGGGGCGGCGGGAGGTGTGGGGCGAGCAGTACTTC. As protein: CATSGRREVWGEQYF.

The chain has TRBV3-1 (or the pseudogene TRBV3-2) and TRBJ1-6; possible D gene TRBD1, 6 bases. This CDR3 region has 17 residues. Trimming took off 1 base at V and 6 bases at J, with 16 bases between the two ends. Germline V gene sequence: CDR1 LGHDT, CDR2 YNNKEL (reference sequence). In nucleotides, the CDR3 is TGTGCCAGCAGCCAAGTTCACACCAGGGGTCCTAATTCACCCCTCCACTTT. Protein: CASSQVHTRGPNSPLHF.

This chain links TRBV18 with TRBJ2-5; maybe TRBD2 (5 bases). The V end was cut by 5 bases, the J end by 1 base, with 5 bases between. The CDR3 is made up of 12 amino acids. Germline CDR1 and CDR2: KGHSH and LQKENI. As DNA, the CDR3 is TGTGCCAGCTCAGGGAGCCAAGAGACCCAGTACTTC. It encodes CASSGSQETQYF. Variable domain in full (rest from reference TRBV18 and TRBJ2-5): NAGVMQNPRHLVRRRGQEARLRCSPMKGHSHVYWYRQLPEEGLKFMVYLQKENIIDESGMPKERFSAEFPKEGPSILRIQQVVRGDSAAYFCASSGSQETQYFGPGTRLLVL.

The chain carries TRBV19 and TRBJ1-5; no firm D call. CDR3 length: 15 amino acids. V lost 7 bases and J lost 4, with 17 bases in between. Germline lookup yields CDR1 LNHDA and CDR2 SQIVND (reference sequence). As DNA, the CDR3 is TGTGCCAGTATTCCTTCGTACGGGAGGAATCAGCCCCAGCATTTT. As protein: CASIPSYGRNQPQHF.

The chain links TRBV12-3 or TRBV12-4 to TRBJ1-5; the match to TRBD1 covers 8 bases. This CDR3 contains 13 residues. With 4 bases clipped from V and 7 bases from J, the junction kept 3 bases outside the gene matches. The CDR3 loop is CASSWTGSQPQHF. CDR3 coding DNA: TGTGCCAGCAGTTGGACAGGGTCCCAGCCCCAGCATTTT.

The gene calls are TRBV6-2 or TRBV6-3 and TRBJ2-7; 9 bases match TRBD2. The CDR3 consists of 14 residues. CDR1 and CDR2 (germline): MNHEY, SVGEGT. V lost 4 bases and J lost 6; bases outside the gene matches: 7. CDR3 nucleotides: TGTGCCAGCAGTTTGCCTAGCGGGACCCTCGAGCAGTACGTC. Protein sequence: CASSLPSGTLEQYV.

This clone is classed as large (0.1 to 1%). The chain combines TRBV27 with TRBJ2-7; the match to TRBD1 covers 7 bases. This CDR3 comprises 14 residues. CDR1 and CDR2 (germline): MNHEY, SMNVEV (reference sequence). Trimming removed 8 bases from V and 0 bases from J; junction bases left unmatched: 7. The CDR3 is CASSWDSSSYEQYF. Here the CDR3 DNA reads TGTGCCAGCTCCTGGGACAGTAGCTCCTACGAGCAGTACTTC.

The chain combines TRBV12-1 with TRBJ2-7; the DNA was not used to check the table's D call, TRBD2. TRBV12-1 is flagged as a pseudogene. CDR3 size: 18 residues. The CDR3 DNA reads as TGTGCCAGCAGCTTTTCTTGCGGGGCTAGCGGGAGTACCTACGAGCAGTACTTC. It yields the protein CASSFSCGASGSTYEQYF.

The J gene is TRBJ2-5, the V gene TRBV19; D is possibly TRBD1 (6 bases). Germline CDR1 LNHDA, CDR2 SQIVND (reference sequence). This CDR3 is built from 15 residues. The ends were cut back, 7 bases at V and 1 base at J, with 16 bases in the middle. The CDR3 region has the DNA TGTGCCAGTAATAACAGGGCGAAACCCCAAGAGACCCAGTACTTC. Translation gives CASNNRAKPQETQYF. Full variable domain (missing parts from reference TRBV19 and TRBJ2-5): DGGITQSPKYLFRKEGQNVTLSCEQNLNHDAMYWYRQDPGQGLRLIYYSQIVNDFQKGDIAEGYSVSREKKESFPLTVTSAQKNPTAFYLCASNNRAKPQETQYFGPGTRLLVL.

The rearrangement links TRBV11-2 to TRBJ2-1; 14 bases line up with TRBD2. J gave up 8 bases and V 0 bases, and 9 bases lay outside the gene matches. This CDR3 is 18 amino acids long. Looked up from germline, CDR1 is SGHAT and CDR2 is FQNNGV. The CDR3: CASSLDQPGLAGVDEQFF. The CDR3 DNA reads TGTGCCAGCAGCTTAGATCAGCCGGGACTAGCGGGAGTCGATGAGCAGTTCTTC.